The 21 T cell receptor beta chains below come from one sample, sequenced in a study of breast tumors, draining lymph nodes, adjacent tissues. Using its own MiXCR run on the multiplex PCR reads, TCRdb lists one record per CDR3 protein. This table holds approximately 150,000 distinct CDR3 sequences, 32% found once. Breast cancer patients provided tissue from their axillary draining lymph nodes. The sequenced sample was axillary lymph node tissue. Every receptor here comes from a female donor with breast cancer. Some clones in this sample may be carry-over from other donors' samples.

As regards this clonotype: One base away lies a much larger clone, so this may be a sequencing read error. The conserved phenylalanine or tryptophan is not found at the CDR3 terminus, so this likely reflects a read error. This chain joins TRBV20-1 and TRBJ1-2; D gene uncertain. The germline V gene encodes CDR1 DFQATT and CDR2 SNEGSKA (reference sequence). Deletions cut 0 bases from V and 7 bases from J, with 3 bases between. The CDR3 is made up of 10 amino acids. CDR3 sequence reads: CSARDSGYTS. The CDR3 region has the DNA TGCAGTGCTAGAGACAGTGGCTACACCTCC.

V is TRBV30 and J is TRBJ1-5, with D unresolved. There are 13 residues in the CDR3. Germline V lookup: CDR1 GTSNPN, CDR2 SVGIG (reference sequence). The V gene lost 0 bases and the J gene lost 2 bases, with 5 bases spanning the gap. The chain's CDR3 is CAWSVAGNQPQHF. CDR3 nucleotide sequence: TGTGCCTGGAGTGTTGCAGGCAATCAGCCCCAGCATTTT.

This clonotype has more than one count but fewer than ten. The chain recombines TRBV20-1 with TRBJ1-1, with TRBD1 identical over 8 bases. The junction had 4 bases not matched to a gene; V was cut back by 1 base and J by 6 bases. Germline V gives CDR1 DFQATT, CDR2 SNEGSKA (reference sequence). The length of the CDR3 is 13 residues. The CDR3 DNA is TGCAGTGCTAGAGGGACAGGGTACGCTGAAGCTTTCTTT. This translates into CSARGTGYAEAFF.

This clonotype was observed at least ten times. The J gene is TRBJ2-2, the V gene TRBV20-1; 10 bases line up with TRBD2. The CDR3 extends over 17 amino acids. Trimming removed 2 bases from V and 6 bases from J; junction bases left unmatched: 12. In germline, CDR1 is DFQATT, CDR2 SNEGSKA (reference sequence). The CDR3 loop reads CSARLKLAGIKAGELFF. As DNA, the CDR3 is TGCAGTGCTAGATTAAAACTAGCGGGGATCAAGGCCGGGGAGCTGTTTTTT.

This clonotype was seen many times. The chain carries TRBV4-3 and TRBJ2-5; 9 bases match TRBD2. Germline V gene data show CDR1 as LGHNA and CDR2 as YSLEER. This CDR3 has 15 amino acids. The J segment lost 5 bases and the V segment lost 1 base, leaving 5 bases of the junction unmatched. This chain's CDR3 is CASSQGQRGAETQYF. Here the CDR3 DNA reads TGCGCCAGCAGCCAAGGTCAGCGGGGGGCGGAGACCCAGTACTTC.

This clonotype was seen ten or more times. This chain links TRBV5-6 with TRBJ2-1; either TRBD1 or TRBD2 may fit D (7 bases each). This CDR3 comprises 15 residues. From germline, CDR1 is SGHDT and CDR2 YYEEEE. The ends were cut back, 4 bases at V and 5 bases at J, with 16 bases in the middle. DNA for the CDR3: TGTGCCAGCAGCAACCAGGGGGGGAGGAACAATGAGCAGTTCTTC. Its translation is CASSNQGGRNNEQFF.

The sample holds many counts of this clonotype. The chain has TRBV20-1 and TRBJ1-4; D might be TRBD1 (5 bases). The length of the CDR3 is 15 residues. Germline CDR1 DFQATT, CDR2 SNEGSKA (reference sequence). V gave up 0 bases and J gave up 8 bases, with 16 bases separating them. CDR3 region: CSARDLSGTGEKLFF. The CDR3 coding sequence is TGCAGTGCTAGAGACCTATCGGGGACGGGAGAAAAACTGTTTTTT.

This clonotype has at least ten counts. The CDR3 nucleotides are TGTGCCAGCAGTCGGGACAGACCCGCAACTAATGAAAAACTGTTTTTT. Its translation: CASSRDRPATNEKLFF. This sequence joins TRBV12-3 or TRBV12-4 and TRBJ1-4; 7 positions agree with TRBD1. This CDR3 spans 16 amino acids. V shed 5 bases and J 0 bases; nucleotides not matched to a gene: 6.

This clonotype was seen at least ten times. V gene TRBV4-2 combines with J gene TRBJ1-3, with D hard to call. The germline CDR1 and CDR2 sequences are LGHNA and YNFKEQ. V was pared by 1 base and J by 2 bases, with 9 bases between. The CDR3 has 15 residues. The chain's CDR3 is CASSQGQQAGNTIYF. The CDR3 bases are TGTGCCAGCAGCCAAGGCCAGCAGGCTGGAAACACCATATATTTT.

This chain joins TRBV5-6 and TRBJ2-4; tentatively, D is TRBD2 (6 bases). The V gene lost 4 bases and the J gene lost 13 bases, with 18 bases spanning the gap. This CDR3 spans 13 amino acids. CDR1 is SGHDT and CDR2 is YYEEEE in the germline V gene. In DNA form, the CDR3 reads TGTGCCAGCAGCCTGGGAGGATACAATGAGCAGTACTTC. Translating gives CASSLGGYNEQYF.

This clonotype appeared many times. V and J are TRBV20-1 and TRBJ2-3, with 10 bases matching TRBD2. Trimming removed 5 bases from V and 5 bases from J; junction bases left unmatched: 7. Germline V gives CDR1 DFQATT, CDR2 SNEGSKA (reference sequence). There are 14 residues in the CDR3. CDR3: CSAPSGGRGDTQYF. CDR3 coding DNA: TGCAGTGCTCCTAGCGGGGGAAGAGGAGATACGCAGTATTTT.

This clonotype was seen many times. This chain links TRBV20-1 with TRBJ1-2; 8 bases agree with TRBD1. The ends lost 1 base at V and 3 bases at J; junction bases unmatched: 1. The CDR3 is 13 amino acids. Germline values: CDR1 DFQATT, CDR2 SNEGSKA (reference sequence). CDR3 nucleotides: TGCAGTGCTAGAGCGACAGGGGACTATGGCTACACCTTC. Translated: CSARATGDYGYTF.

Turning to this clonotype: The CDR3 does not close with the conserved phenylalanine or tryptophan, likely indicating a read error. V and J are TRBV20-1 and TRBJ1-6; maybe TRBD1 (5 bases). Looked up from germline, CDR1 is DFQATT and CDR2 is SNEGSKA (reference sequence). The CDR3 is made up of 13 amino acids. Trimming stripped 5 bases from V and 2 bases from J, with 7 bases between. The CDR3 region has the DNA TGCAGTGCTGGGGGGACCTATAATTCACCCCTCCACTCT. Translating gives CSAGGTYNSPLHS.

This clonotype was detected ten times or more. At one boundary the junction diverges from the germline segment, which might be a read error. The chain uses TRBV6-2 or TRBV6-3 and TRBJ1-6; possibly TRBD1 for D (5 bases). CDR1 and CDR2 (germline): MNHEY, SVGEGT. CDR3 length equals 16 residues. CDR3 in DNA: TGTGCCAGCAGTCACTCGGGGAGGGGCTATGATTCACCCCTCCACTTT. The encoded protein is CASSHSGRGYDSPLHF.

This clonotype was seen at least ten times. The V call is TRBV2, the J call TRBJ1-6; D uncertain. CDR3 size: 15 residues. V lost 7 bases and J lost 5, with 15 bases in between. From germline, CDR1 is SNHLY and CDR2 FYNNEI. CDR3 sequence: CASMAHAGNNSPLHF. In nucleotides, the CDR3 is TGTGCCAGCATGGCCCACGCGGGGAATAATTCACCCCTCCACTTT. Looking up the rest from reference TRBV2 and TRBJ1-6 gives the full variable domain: EPEVTQTPSHQVTQMGQEVILRCVPISNHLYFYWYRQILGQKVEFLVSFYNNEISEKSEIFDDQFSVERPDGSNFTLKIRSTKLEDSAMYFCASMAHAGNNSPLHFGNGTRLTVT.

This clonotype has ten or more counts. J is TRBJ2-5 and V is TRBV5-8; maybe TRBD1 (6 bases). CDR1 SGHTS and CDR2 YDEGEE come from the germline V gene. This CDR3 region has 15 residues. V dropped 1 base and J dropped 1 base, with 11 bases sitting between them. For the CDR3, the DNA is TGTGCCAGCAGCTTGTACTTAGGGGGCCAAGAGACCCAGTACTTC. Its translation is CASSLYLGGQETQYF.

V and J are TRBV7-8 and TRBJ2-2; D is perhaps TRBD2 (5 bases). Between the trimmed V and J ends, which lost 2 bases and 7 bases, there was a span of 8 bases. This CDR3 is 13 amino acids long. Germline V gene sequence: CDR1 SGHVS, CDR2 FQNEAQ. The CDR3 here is CASSLRESGELFF. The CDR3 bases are TGTGCCAGCAGCTTAAGGGAGAGCGGGGAGCTGTTTTTT.

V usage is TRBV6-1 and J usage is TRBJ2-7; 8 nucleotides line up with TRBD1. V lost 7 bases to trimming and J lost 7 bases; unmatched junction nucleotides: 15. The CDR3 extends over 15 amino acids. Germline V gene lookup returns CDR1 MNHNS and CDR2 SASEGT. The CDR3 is CASNANRGSYNEQYV. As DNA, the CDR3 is TGTGCCAGCAACGCGAACAGGGGGTCCTACAATGAGCAGTACGTC.

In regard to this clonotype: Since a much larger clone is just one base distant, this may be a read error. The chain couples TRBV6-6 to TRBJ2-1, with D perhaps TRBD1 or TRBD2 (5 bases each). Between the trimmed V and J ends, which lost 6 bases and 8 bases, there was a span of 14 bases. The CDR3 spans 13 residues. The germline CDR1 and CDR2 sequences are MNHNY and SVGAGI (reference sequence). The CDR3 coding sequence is TGTGCCAGCAGGCAAGAGGGGTCCCATGAGCAGTTCTTC. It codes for CASRQEGSHEQFF.

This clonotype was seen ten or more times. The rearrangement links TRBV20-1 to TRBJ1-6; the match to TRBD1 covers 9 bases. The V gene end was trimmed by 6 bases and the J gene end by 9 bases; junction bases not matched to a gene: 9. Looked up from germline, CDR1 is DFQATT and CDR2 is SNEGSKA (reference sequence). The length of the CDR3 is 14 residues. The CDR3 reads CSAKTGGSISPLHF. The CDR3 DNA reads TGCAGTGCGAAGACAGGGGGATCTATTTCACCCCTCCACTTT.

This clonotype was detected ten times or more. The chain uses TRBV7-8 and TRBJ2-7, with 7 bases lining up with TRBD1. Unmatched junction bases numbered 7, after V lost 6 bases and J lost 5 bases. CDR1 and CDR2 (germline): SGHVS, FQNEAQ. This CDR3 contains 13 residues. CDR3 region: CASRSTGANEQYV. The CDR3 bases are TGTGCCAGCAGATCTACAGGGGCTAACGAGCAGTACGTC.